The 2 T cell receptor beta chains presented below share a single source sample, sequenced in a study of blood T cell repertoires in COVID-19. The protocol was immunoSEQ multiplex PCR, while the TCRdb copy is restricted to in-frame clones and leaves out a portion. In the table there are about 58,000 clones, 75% to 85% of which are singletons. The sequenced sample consisted of peripheral blood. The receptors originated from a human donor in a cohort sampled during active COVID-19.

V is TRBV6-5 and J is TRBJ1-6; D is unclear. Germline loops: CDR1 MNHEY, CDR2 SVGAGI. This CDR3 is 14 amino acids long. Trimming removed 2 bases from V and 10 bases from J, with 12 bases in between. The CDR3 DNA reads TGTGCCAGCAGTTACACCGTGGCGGGGTCACCCCTCCACTTT. Amino acids: CASSYTVAGSPLHF.

The chain joins TRBV7-9 to TRBJ1-1; TRBD1 matches 11 bases. The V gene end was trimmed by 2 bases and the J gene end by 7 bases; junction bases not matched to a gene: 3. Germline CDR1 and CDR2: SEHNR and FQNEAQ (reference sequence). The CDR3 runs to 14 residues. In nucleotides, the CDR3 is TGTGCCAGCAGCTTACAGGGACAGGGGGGTGAAGCTTTCTTT. Its protein is CASSLQGQGGEAFF.